The present TCR beta chain was sequenced within a study of type 1 regulatory T cells. This clonotype was detected a few times. Its antigen is still unknown. The V gene lost 3 bases and the J gene lost 0 bases, with 27 bases spanning the gap. CDR1 and CDR2 from the germline V gene are SGHRS and YFSETQ. This CDR3 is 21 amino acids long. MiXCR, run by TCRdb on the reads, gives a single entry per CDR3 protein. The sample has approximately 42,000 distinct CDR3 sequences; 12% are singletons. This clonotype originated in a human donor in good health. What was sequenced was cultured non-Tr1 T cells, either the whole culture or a sorted T cell fraction (not recorded which). The chain carries TRBV5-1 and TRBJ2-2; D may correspond to TRBD1 or TRBD2 (6 bases each). The CDR3 region is CASSSDGDRRAPPPNTGELFF. CDR3 DNA sequence: TGCGCCAGCAGCTCGGACGGAGACAGGAGGGCCCCTCCCCCGAACACCGGGGAGCTGTTTTTT.